This is a list of T cell receptor beta chains from one sample in a study of T cell responses to AZD1222 COVID-19 vaccine. TCRdb's copy holds only in-frame clones and misses some; the assay was immunoSEQ multiplex PCR. This sample carries 140,000 or so clones, approximately 90% of them seen once, and the ten largest clones take approximately 4.3%. The material sequenced was peripheral blood, taken 28 days after the second AZD1222 dose. The receptor source for this set is an adult who received the AZD1222 COVID-19 vaccine. CDR3s include the opening cysteine and the closing phenylalanine or tryptophan. The D gene is left open where the match is weak. Size is omitted from some rows. Given values are once, few, many or a class for expanded clones.

D | J | size | V | CDR3 | DNA
TRBD2 | TRBJ2-2 | once | TRBV5-1 | CASSLAVLAGNTGELFF | TGCGCCAGCAGCTTGGCTGTGCTAGCGGGGAACACCGGGGAGCTGTTTTTT
TRBD1 | TRBJ1-4 | - | TRBV28 | CASYTGDWGKLFF | TGTGCCAGCTACACAGGGGATTGGGGAAAACTGTTTTTT
TRBD2 | TRBJ2-3 | - | TRBV19 | CASIKSASGSPDTQYF | TGTGCCAGTATAAAATCAGCTAGCGGGAGCCCAGATACGCAGTATTTT
- | TRBJ1-2 | few | TRBV5-1 | CASSLGQLDYGYTF | TGCGCCAGCAGCTTGGGGCAGTTGGACTATGGCTACACCTTC
- | TRBJ1-1 | - | TRBV6-1 | CASSEAENTEAFF | TGTGCCAGCAGCGAAGCGGAGAACACTGAAGCTTTCTTT
- | TRBJ1-1 | - | TRBV6-5 | CASISGGNTEAFF | TGTGCCAGCATCTCGGGCGGGAACACTGAAGCTTTCTTT
TRBD1 | TRBJ1-2 | - | TRBV19 | CASSPPGQGRRGYTF | TGTGCCAGTAGTCCCCCGGGACAGGGGCGCCGGGGCTACACCTTC
- | TRBJ2-7 | few | TRBV7-2 | CASSFARGSYEQYF | TGTGCCAGCAGCTTCGCTCGGGGCTCCTACGAGCAGTACTTC
TRBD1 | TRBJ2-3 | - | TRBV4-3 | CASSQETGWTDTQYF | TGCGCCAGCAGCCAAGAGACAGGGTGGACAGATACGCAGTATTTT
TRBD1 | TRBJ2-1 | - | TRBV5-4 | CASSFRGPTRNEQFF | TGTGCCAGCAGCTTCAGGGGGCCGACCCGAAATGAGCAGTTCTTC
- | TRBJ2-6 | once | TRBV7-8 | CASSPRLSSGANVLTF | TGTGCCAGCAGCCCCCGACTGAGCTCTGGGGCCAACGTCCTGACTTTC
- | TRBJ2-2 | - | TRBV28 | CASRLSGERGELFF | TGTGCCAGCAGACTCTCGGGGGAACGCGGGGAGCTGTTTTTT
- | TRBJ1-3 | once | TRBV4-2 | CASSQDVYISGNTIYF | TGTGCCAGCAGCCAAGATGTATATATCTCTGGAAACACCATATATTTT
- | TRBJ2-3 | - | TRBV11-2 | CASRRSSSDTQYF | TGTGCCAGCAGGCGCTCAAGCTCAGATACGCAGTATTTT
- | TRBJ1-6 | - | TRBV6-1 | CASSESKGPDSPLHF | TGTGCCAGCAGTGAGAGTAAGGGGCCAGATTCACCCCTCCACTTT
- | TRBJ1-6 | once | TRBV9 | CASGGQGASPLHF | TGTGCCAGCGGGGGGCAGGGCGCATCACCCCTCCACTTT
- | TRBJ2-1 | - | TRBV4-3 | CASSRSSGTYNEQFF | TGCGCCAGCAGCCGTTCATCCGGGACCTACAATGAGCAGTTCTTC
- | TRBJ2-1 | - | TRBV7-3 | CASSQIADEQFF | TGTGCCAGCAGCCAAATAGCGGATGAGCAGTTCTTC
- | TRBJ2-7 | - | TRBV11-2 | CASSLGAGKHEQYF | TGTGCCAGCAGCTTAGGGGCAGGGAAACACGAGCAGTACTTC
- | TRBJ1-2 | - | TRBV7-9 | CASSPGGSYGYTF | TGTGCCAGCAGCCCGGGGGGTTCTTATGGCTACACCTTC
TRBD1 | TRBJ1-2 | - | TRBV5-4 | CASSGGTGRLVADGYTF | TGTGCCAGCAGCGGGGGGACAGGTAGGCTAGTGGCGGATGGCTACACCTTC
- | TRBJ2-7 | - | TRBV29-1 | CSVRLVGYEQYF | TGCAGCGTTAGACTAGTGGGGTACGAGCAGTACTTC
TRBD1 | TRBJ1-2 | - | TRBV6-5 | CATRQGLYGYTF | TGTGCCACCCGACAGGGCCTATATGGCTACACCTTC
- | TRBJ2-3 | - | TRBV4-2 | CASSQDTGTDTQYF | TGTGCCAGCAGCCAAGATACGGGCACAGATACGCAGTATTTT
- | TRBJ1-1 | - | TRBV4-1 | CASSTPRAQGNTEAFF | TGCGCCAGCAGCACACCACGGGCGCAGGGGAACACTGAAGCTTTCTTT
TRBD1 | TRBJ1-1 | - | TRBV5-1 | CASSSRTGEIGTEAFF | TGCGCCAGCAGCTCTAGGACAGGGGAAATAGGCACTGAAGCTTTCTTT
- | TRBJ1-1 | - | TRBV7-3 | CASRGNTEAFF | TGTGCCAGCAGGGGGAACACTGAAGCTTTCTTT
- | TRBJ1-6 | - | TRBV4-2 | CASSQDRWQVNSPLHF | TGTGCCAGCAGCCAAGATAGGTGGCAGGTTAATTCACCCCTCCACTTT
TRBD2 | TRBJ2-4 | - | TRBV19 | CASSPRRLAGGSLAKNIQYF | TGTGCCAGTAGTCCGAGGCGCTTAGCGGGAGGTTCCCTAGCCAAAAACATTCAGTACTTC
- | TRBJ2-3 | - | TRBV3-1/TRBV3-2 | CASSHEGDTQYF | TGTGCCAGCAGCCATGAAGGCGATACGCAGTATTTT
- | TRBJ1-1 | once | TRBV7-2 | CASSTTPGVEAFF | TGTGCCAGCAGCACAACTCCGGGGGTTGAAGCTTTCTTT
- | TRBJ1-5 | - | TRBV5-1 | CASSLAGQPNQPQHF | TGCGCCAGCAGCTTGGCTGGACAACCCAATCAGCCCCAGCATTTT
- | TRBJ1-5 | - | TRBV19 | CASSGSNQPQHF | TGTGCCAGTAGTGGGAGCAATCAGCCCCAGCATTTT
TRBD2 | TRBJ2-7 | - | TRBV7-9 | CASSWPSGTSGSYEQYF | TGTGCCAGCAGCTGGCCCTCCGGGACTAGCGGCTCCTACGAGCAGTACTTC
- | TRBJ2-3 | - | TRBV10-2 | CASSEGRSFTDTQYF | TGCGCCAGCAGTGAAGGCAGATCCTTCACAGATACGCAGTATTTT
- | TRBJ2-3 | - | TRBV19 | CASSEATSTDTQYF | TGTGCCAGTAGTGAGGCGACCAGCACAGATACGCAGTATTTT
- | TRBJ1-3 | - | TRBV9 | CASSPPAGTTDSGNTIYF | TGTGCCAGCAGCCCACCTGCCGGGACAACGGACTCTGGAAACACCATATATTTT
TRBD1 | TRBJ1-1 | - | TRBV5-4 | CASSLKTGVNTEAFF | TGTGCCAGCAGCTTAAAGACAGGGGTGAACACTGAAGCTTTCTTT
- | TRBJ2-3 | - | TRBV7-9 | CASTSELGGSSTDTQYF | TGTGCCAGCACCTCAGAACTAGGGGGATCTAGCACAGATACGCAGTATTTT
- | TRBJ2-1 | - | TRBV7-8 | CASSLAGEGPYNEQFF | TGTGCCAGCAGCTTAGCGGGAGAGGGGCCTTACAATGAGCAGTTCTTC
- | TRBJ1-4 | - | TRBV2 | CASSLRDGLEKLFF | TGTGCCAGCAGCCTTCGGGACGGGCTTGAAAAACTGTTTTTT
- | TRBJ1-6 | - | TRBV4-3 | CASSQGTDSYNSPLHF | TGCGCCAGCAGCCAAGGGACCGACAGTTATAATTCACCCCTCCACTTT
TRBD1 | TRBJ2-7 | once | TRBV9 | CASSVTGGEDEQYF | TGTGCCAGCAGCGTCACAGGGGGCGAGGACGAGCAGTACTTC